A selection of T cell receptor beta chains follows, all from one sample in a study of control samples from healthy donors and cancer patients. Some clones are missing from TCRdb's copy, which holds only in-frame ones; the method was immunoSEQ multiplex PCR. The sample comprises about 77,000 clones, around 92% of which are singletons, and approximately 6% rests with the top ten. Input material: blood. The receptors here all came from an older woman in good health. Each CDR3 is given with its conserved first and last residue. D genes are given only for firm matches. Not all rows give a size; the values are once, few, many and, for expanded clones, a class.

size	V	D	J	CDR3	DNA
once	TRBV4-3	-	TRBJ2-5	CASSQARNYRKETQYF	TGCGCCAGCAGCCAAGCTCGGAACTATCGGAAAGAGACCCAGTACTTC
-	TRBV11-2	TRBD1	TRBJ2-7	CASSLEIRGSIHEQYF	TGTGCCAGCAGCTTAGAAATCAGGGGGTCAATCCACGAGCAGTACTTC
-	TRBV2	-	TRBJ1-3	CASSVGSDSGNTIYF	TGTGCCAGCAGTGTGGGCTCTGACTCTGGAAACACCATATATTTT
once	TRBV4-1	-	TRBJ1-5	CASSQGREGQPQHF	TGCGCCAGCAGCCAAGGCCGGGAGGGACAGCCCCAGCATTTT
-	TRBV7-9	TRBD1	TRBJ2-2	CASSSLPGQLNRFAGELFF	TGTGCCAGCAGCTCATTACCGGGACAGCTTAACCGATTCGCCGGGGAGCTGTTTTTT
-	TRBV10-1	-	TRBJ2-1	CASSEGPIGVGEQFF	TGCGCCAGCAGTGAGGGCCCCATAGGGGTGGGTGAGCAGTTCTTC
-	TRBV7-9	-	TRBJ1-3	CASRPPGVDGNTIYF	TGTGCCAGCAGACCCCCGGGGGTAGATGGAAACACCATATATTTT
-	TRBV28	-	TRBJ1-1	CASSYREAFF	TGTGCCAGCAGTTACCGGGAAGCTTTCTTT
once	TRBV4-1	-	TRBJ2-3	CASSGEGHSTDTQYF	TGCGCCAGCAGCGGTGAGGGACACAGCACAGATACGCAGTATTTT
-	TRBV19	-	TRBJ2-3	CASSIEGSRDTQYF	TGTGCCAGTAGTATAGAGGGCTCCCGAGATACGCAGTATTTT
-	TRBV7-8	-	TRBJ2-1	CASSLAYEQFF	TGTGCCAGCAGCTTAGCGTATGAGCAGTTCTTC
-	TRBV28	-	TRBJ2-7	CASGRVAYEQYF	TGTGCCAGCGGCAGGGTAGCTTACGAGCAGTACTTC
-	TRBV7-2	TRBD1	TRBJ1-2	CASSGGTGANYGYTF	TGTGCCAGCAGCGGAGGGACAGGGGCTAACTATGGCTACACCTTC
-	TRBV28	-	TRBJ2-6	CASSFGGSGANVLTF	TGTGCCAGCAGTTTCGGGGGTTCTGGGGCCAACGTCCTGACTTTC
-	TRBV28	TRBD1	TRBJ2-4	CASSLRDRGFLAKNIQYF	TGTGCCAGCAGTCTAAGGGACAGGGGGTTCTTAGCCAAAAACATTCAGTACTTC
-	TRBV29-1	-	TRBJ2-1	CSVEDIGTAYNEQFF	TGCAGCGTTGAAGATATCGGGACCGCATACAATGAGCAGTTCTTC
-	TRBV7-9	-	TRBJ1-3	CASSLGTDGNTIYF	TGTGCCAGCAGCCTCGGGACGGATGGAAACACCATATATTTT
-	TRBV5-1	TRBD1	TRBJ1-3	CAIVWGQGAKRNTIYF	TGCGCCATCGTTTGGGGCCAGGGGGCTAAGAGAAACACCATATATTTT
-	TRBV6-1	-	TRBJ2-1	CASSEAGPPYNEQFF	TGTGCCAGCAGTGAAGCGGGGCCCCCGTACAATGAGCAGTTCTTC
-	TRBV5-1	TRBD2	TRBJ2-5	CASSKTSGRGETQYF	TGCGCCAGCAGCAAGACTAGCGGGAGAGGAGAGACCCAGTACTTC
-	TRBV10-3	TRBD2	TRBJ2-7	CAIRAGLAGDEQYF	TGTGCCATCAGAGCTGGACTAGCGGGAGACGAGCAGTACTTC
-	TRBV5-1	TRBD2	TRBJ2-1	CASSTYIAGGVDEQFF	TGCGCCAGCAGCACCTACATAGCGGGAGGAGTCGATGAGCAGTTCTTC
-	TRBV5-4	TRBD1	TRBJ1-1	CASSWGQDGRNTEAFF	TGTGCCAGCAGCTGGGGACAGGACGGAAGGAACACTGAAGCTTTCTTT
few	TRBV19	-	TRBJ2-7	CARPGPDYEQYF	TGTGCCAGGCCGGGACCCGACTACGAGCAGTACTTC
-	TRBV4-3	-	TRBJ1-4	CASSPRTVFATNEKLFF	TGCGCCAGCAGCCCGAGGACAGTTTTTGCAACTAATGAAAAACTGTTTTTT
-	TRBV5-4	-	TRBJ2-3	CASTLLGAQVVF	TGTGCCAGCACCCTTCTGGGAGCTCAAGTGGTGTTT
-	TRBV29-1	-	TRBJ2-3	CSVETGGYTDTQYF	TGCAGCGTTGAGACGGGCGGGTACACAGATACGCAGTATTTT
-	TRBV11-3	-	TRBJ1-1	CASSLGVNTEAFF	TGTGCCAGCAGCTTGGGAGTGAACACTGAAGCTTTCTTT